Listed here are 9 T cell receptor beta chains from one sample, sequenced in a study of T cell changes during pregnancy in multiple sclerosis. Sequenced by immunoSEQ multiplex PCR; TCRdb stores in-frame clones only, minus some. The sample lists 30,000 to 45,000 clones; 91% were seen once. Here the sequenced sample was CD8+ T cells from peripheral blood mononuclear cells, taken in the second trimester of pregnancy. The receptors shown here come from a female donor with multiple sclerosis, enrolled in a pregnancy study.

This chain joins TRBV14 and TRBJ2-5; 12 bases align to TRBD2. This CDR3 has 18 amino acids. Trimming removed 3 bases from V and 5 bases from J; junction bases left unmatched: 13. The V gene's germline CDR1 is SGHDN and CDR2 FVKESK. In DNA, the CDR3 is TGTGCCAGCAGCCAGGAGACTAGCGGGAGTTTTGTATGGGAGACCCAGTACTTC. This translates into CASSQETSGSFVWETQYF.

This clone was observed once. This chain uses TRBV29-1 with TRBJ1-2; D is uncertain. This CDR3 has 13 amino acids. Trimming left V 4 bases short and J 4 bases short, with 13 bases between. CDR1 and CDR2 from the germline V gene are SQVTM and ANQGSEA. CDR3 sequence reads: CSVGSLGGYGYTF. In nucleotides, the CDR3 is TGCAGCGTTGGTAGTCTTGGAGGCTATGGCTACACCTTC. Together with reference TRBV29-1 and TRBJ1-2, the CDR3 gives the full variable domain: SAVISQKPSRDICQRGTSLTIQCQVDSQVTMMFWYRQQPGQSLTLIATANQGSEATYESGFVIDKFPISRPNLTFSTLTVSNMSPEDSSIYLCSVGSLGGYGYTFGSGTRLTVV.

J is TRBJ2-7 and V is TRBV4-1; TRBD1 matches at 9 bases. CDR3 length equals 15 residues. Germline V gives CDR1 MGHRA, CDR2 YSYEKL. V trimming: 4 bases; J trimming: 6 bases; junction bases outside the gene matches: 10. CDR3 coding DNA: TGCGCCAGCAGCCTTCTCGGGGACAGGGTAGGCGAGCAGTACTTC. It translates to CASSLLGDRVGEQYF.

This sequence joins TRBV11-2 and TRBJ1-2; D unresolved. The germline CDR1 and CDR2 sequences are SGHAT and FQNNGV. V shed 1 base and J shed 4 bases, with 13 bases lying between them. The CDR3 contains 15 residues. CDR3 region: CASSLGWHAVYGYTF. Here the CDR3 DNA reads TGTGCCAGCAGCTTAGGATGGCACGCTGTCTATGGCTACACCTTC.

This chain connects TRBV7-2 to TRBJ1-2; TRBD1 matches 8 bases. The V gene end was trimmed by 5 bases and the J gene end by 4 bases; junction bases not matched to a gene: 9. The length of the CDR3 is 15 residues. Germline V gives CDR1 SGHTA, CDR2 FQGNSA. CDR3 amino acids: CASSPRDRTIYGYTF. CDR3 nucleotide sequence: TGTGCCAGCAGCCCACGGGACAGGACGATCTATGGCTACACCTTC.

The chain carries TRBV19 and TRBJ2-1; D is unresolved. CDR1 and CDR2 from the germline V gene are LNHDA and SQIVND (reference sequence). V was trimmed by 2 bases and J by 4 bases, leaving 6 bases between them. CDR3 size: 13 residues. The CDR3: CASSITQYNEQFF. The CDR3 DNA follows: TGTGCCAGTAGTATAACACAGTACAATGAGCAGTTCTTC.

This chain uses TRBV15 with TRBJ1-5, with TRBD1 identical over 8 bases. The trim removed 3 bases at V and 6 bases at J, leaving 10 bases unmatched. The CDR3 is 16 amino acids. Germline lookup yields CDR1 LNHNV and CDR2 YYDKDF (reference sequence). In DNA, the CDR3 is TGTGCCACCAGCAGCCGGACAGGGAAGGAAGTTCAGCCCCAGCATTTT. This encodes CATSSRTGKEVQPQHF.

J is TRBJ1-2 and V is TRBV29-1; possibly TRBD1 for D (6 bases). Trimming cost V 5 bases and J 3 bases, with 13 bases left between them. Germline CDR1 is SQVTM and CDR2 is ANQGSEA. This CDR3 has 13 residues. CDR3 protein: CSVRNRADYGYTF. The CDR3 bases are TGCAGCGTTAGGAACAGGGCGGACTATGGCTACACCTTC.

The rearrangement joins TRBV5-1 to TRBJ2-1; 8 nucleotides agree with TRBD2. CDR3 length: 15 residues. V shed 0 bases and J 6 bases; nucleotides not matched to a gene: 5. Germline assignment: CDR1 SGHRS and CDR2 YFSETQ. The CDR3 protein is CASSLAGGPFNEQFF. The CDR3 coding sequence is TGCGCCAGCAGCTTGGCGGGAGGGCCGTTCAATGAGCAGTTCTTC.